One sample yielded the 16 T cell receptor beta chains listed below, sequenced in a study of human T cells and chemical hapten exposure. As for time point: patch test 1, 2 weeks after DPC sensitization. The treatment was: therapeutic diphenylcyclopropenone sensitization with weekly scalp DPC. TCRdb re-called the RACE reads with MiXCR, one entry per CDR3 protein. The sample shows 45,000 to 70,000 distinct CDR3 sequences, 9% to 9.5% of them seen only once. The input for sequencing was whole blood, taken in connection with sensitization to the hapten diphenylcyclopropenone (DPC). The source of these receptors is a woman aged 40 to 50 with alopecia areata. Some clones in this sample may be carry-over from other donors' samples.

This clonotype was seen at least ten times. The chain joins TRBV20-1 to TRBJ2-3; TRBD2 agrees at 9 bases. The CDR3 is made up of 17 amino acids. Germline CDR1 DFQATT, CDR2 SNEGSKA (reference sequence). With V trimmed by 5 bases and J by 2 bases, 14 bases remained unmatched. The CDR3 here is CSAPSGGRARTTDTQYF. Here the CDR3 DNA reads TGCAGTGCTCCGTCGGGCGGGAGGGCCCGGACCACAGATACGCAGTATTTT.

In its sample, this clonotype was seen many times. V is TRBV12-3 or TRBV12-4 and J is TRBJ2-2; 9 bases are a match to TRBD1. V trimming: 8 bases; J trimming: 4 bases; junction bases outside the gene matches: 2. This CDR3 region has 13 residues. The CDR3 loop is CASGTGFTGELFF. CDR3 DNA: TGTGCCAGCGGGACAGGGTTCACCGGGGAGCTGTTTTTT.

This clonotype was seen ten or more times. This chain joins TRBV6-2 or TRBV6-3 and TRBJ2-2; D may be TRBD1 or TRBD2 (5 bases each). Germline V gene data show CDR1 as MNHEY and CDR2 as SVGEGT. Trimming removed 5 bases at V and 6 bases at J, with 16 bases between. The CDR3 consists of 15 residues. In DNA, the CDR3 is TGTGCCAGCAGTCCTGGGACGCAGTCATCCGGGGAGCTGTTTTTT. Translation gives CASSPGTQSSGELFF.

As concerns this clonotype: A much larger clone lies a single base off, so this may be a read error. The chain is built from TRBV7-9 and TRBJ2-1; TRBD1 aligns across 9 bases. The CDR3 sequence is 15 residues long. From germline, CDR1 is SEHNR and CDR2 FQNEAQ (reference sequence). J gave up 7 bases and V 5 bases, and 9 bases lay outside the gene matches. The CDR3 DNA sequence: TGTGCCAGCAGCCGTTGGGGACAGGGTTTGAATGAGCAGTTCTTC. Protein sequence: CASSRWGQGLNEQFF.

This chain uses TRBV6-2 or TRBV6-3 with TRBJ1-1; D gene unclear. Germline V gene sequence: CDR1 MNHEY, CDR2 SVGEGT. V lost 6 bases, J lost 1 base, and 9 bases lay in between. The CDR3 length is 13 residues. This CDR3 reads CASSLTTNTEAFF. The DNA of the CDR3 is TGTGCCAGCAGCCTGACAACGAACACTGAAGCTTTCTTT.

There are many counts of this clonotype. The chain recombines TRBV5-6 with TRBJ2-1; D gene uncertain. V lost 4 bases and J 4 bases, leaving 15 bases between the germline ends. Germline assignment: CDR1 SGHDT and CDR2 YYEEEE. There are 15 residues in the CDR3. The CDR3 nucleotides are TGTGCCAGCAGCCCGAATGGCAGGACGTACAATGAGCAGTTCTTC. It encodes CASSPNGRTYNEQFF.

The chain recombines TRBV5-4 with TRBJ2-5; D call uncertain. The germline CDR1 and CDR2 sequences are SGHNT and YYREEE (reference sequence). CDR3 length equals 16 residues. Trimming removed 2 bases from V and 3 bases from J, with 17 bases in between. CDR3 coding DNA: TGTGCCAGCAGCTTAGACCTCATGATGGGGAAAGAGACCCAGTACTTC. This gives the protein CASSLDLMMGKETQYF. The full variable domain, in which reference TRBV5-4 and TRBJ2-5 provide the parts outside the CDR3, is ETGVTQSPTHLIKTRGQQVTLRCSSQSGHNTVSWYQQALGQGPQFIFQYYREEENGRGNFPPRFSGLQFPNYSSELNVNALELDDSALYLCASSLDLMMGKETQYFGPGTRLLVL.

This clonotype was detected many times. V is TRBV24-1 and J is TRBJ2-3; 11 nucleotides align to TRBD2. The CDR3 covers 16 residues. Germline loops: CDR1 KGHDR, CDR2 SFDVKD. With V trimmed by 9 bases and J by 2 bases, 9 bases remained unmatched. This CDR3 reads CATQALAGGDTDTQYF. The CDR3, as DNA: TGTGCCACCCAGGCGCTAGCGGGGGGAGACACAGATACGCAGTATTTT.

This clonotype was picked up a small number of times. The chain employs TRBV12-3 or TRBV12-4 and TRBJ2-2; D gene uncertain. This CDR3 contains 14 residues. The germline V and J ends were trimmed by 10 bases and 6 bases, with 18 bases remaining between them. This CDR3 is CAIGPRIESGELFF. For the CDR3, the DNA is TGTGCCATAGGCCCCCGTATCGAGTCCGGGGAGCTGTTTTTT.

The table lists this clonotype with many counts. The chain recombines TRBV6-2 or TRBV6-3 with TRBJ2-6; 7 bases fit TRBD1. J was trimmed by 2 bases and V by 6 bases; bases with no gene match: 4. In germline, CDR1 is MNHEY, CDR2 SVGEGT. This CDR3 has 15 amino acids. CDR3 DNA sequence: TGTGCCAGCAGCAACGACAGGGCTGGGGCCAACGTCCTGACTTTC. It encodes CASSNDRAGANVLTF.

This clonotype has at least ten counts. The chain couples TRBV20-1 to TRBJ2-7; perhaps TRBD2 as D (6 bases). The V end was cut by 3 bases, the J end by 3 bases, with 21 bases between. This CDR3 comprises 16 residues. Per the germline V gene, CDR1 is DFQATT and CDR2 is SNEGSKA (reference sequence). The DNA of the CDR3 is TGCAGTGCTAGTTACCGCCTTGCGGGACGGAGCTACGAGCAGTACTTC. Its protein product is CSASYRLAGRSYEQYF.

Many counts were recorded for this clonotype. V is TRBV7-9 and J is TRBJ2-2, with TRBD2 as a possible D gene (5 bases). Trimming stripped 4 bases from V and 0 bases from J, with 18 bases between. The germline gives CDR1 SEHNR, CDR2 FQNEAQ (reference sequence). The CDR3 covers 18 residues. The CDR3 here is CASSSPRRAGSNTGELFF. Here the CDR3 DNA reads TGTGCCAGCAGCTCGCCGCGAAGGGCGGGCTCGAACACCGGGGAGCTGTTTTTT.

In this sample, this clonotype turned up many times. The chain employs TRBV20-1 and TRBJ2-2; D tentatively fits TRBD1 or TRBD2 (6 bases each). CDR3 length: 13 residues. The germline V gene has CDR1 DFQATT and CDR2 SNEGSKA (reference sequence). The V end was cut by 3 bases, the J end by 4 bases, with 9 bases between. DNA for the CDR3: TGCAGTGCTAGTCGGGGGCCCACCGGGGAGCTGTTTTTT. Protein product: CSASRGPTGELFF.

The rearrangement links TRBV29-1 to TRBJ2-1; D remains ambiguous. The germline V gene has CDR1 SQVTM and CDR2 ANQGSEA. Trimming took off 5 bases at V and 1 base at J, with 6 bases between the two ends. This CDR3 region has 12 residues. DNA for the CDR3: TGCAGCGTTTTAGGGTCCTACAATGAGCAGTTCTTC. This sequence encodes CSVLGSYNEQFF.

The CDR3 DNA sequence: TGCGCCAGCAGCTTCCAGGGGGACACCGGGGAGCTGTTTTTT. Its translation: CASSFQGDTGELFF. This rearrangement joins TRBV5-1 to TRBJ2-2; TRBD1 matches 7 bases. Per germline, CDR1 SGHRS and CDR2 YFSETQ. Trimming took 2 bases from V and 3 from J; bases not matched to a gene: 1. CDR3 size: 14 residues.

This clonotype has just a few counts. The rearrangement links TRBV16 to TRBJ1-2; D is perhaps TRBD1 (6 bases). The ends were cut back, 1 base at V and 5 bases at J, with 14 bases in the middle. Germline V CDR1 and CDR2: KGHSY, FQNENV. CDR3 length: 15 amino acids. CDR3 residues: CASSQWVQGTYGYTF. CDR3 nucleotide sequence: TGTGCCAGCAGCCAATGGGTACAGGGAACTTATGGCTACACCTTC.